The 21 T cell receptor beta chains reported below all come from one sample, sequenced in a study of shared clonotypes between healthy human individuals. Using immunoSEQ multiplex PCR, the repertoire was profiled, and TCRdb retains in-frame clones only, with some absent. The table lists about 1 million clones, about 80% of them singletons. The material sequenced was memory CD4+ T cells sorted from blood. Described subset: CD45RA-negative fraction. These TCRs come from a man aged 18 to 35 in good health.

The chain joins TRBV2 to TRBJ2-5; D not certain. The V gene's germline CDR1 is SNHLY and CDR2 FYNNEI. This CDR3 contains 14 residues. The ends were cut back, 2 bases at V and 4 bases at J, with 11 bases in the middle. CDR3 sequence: CASSEPLLTETQYF. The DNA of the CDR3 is TGTGCCAGCAGTGAACCGCTTTTAACAGAGACCCAGTACTTC.

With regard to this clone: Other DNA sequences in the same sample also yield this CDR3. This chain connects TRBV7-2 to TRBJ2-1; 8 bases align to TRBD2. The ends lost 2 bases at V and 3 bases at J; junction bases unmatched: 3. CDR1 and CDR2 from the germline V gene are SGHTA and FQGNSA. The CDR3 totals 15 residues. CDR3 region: CASSLSGGHYNEQFF. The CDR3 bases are TGTGCCAGCAGCTTATCGGGGGGGCACTACAATGAGCAGTTCTTC. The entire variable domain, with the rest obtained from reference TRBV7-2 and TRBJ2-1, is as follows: GAGVSQSPSNKVTEKGKDVELRCDPISGHTALYWYRQSLGQGLEFLIYFQGNSAPDKSGLPSDRFSAERTGGSVSTLTIQRTQQEDSAVYLCASSLSGGHYNEQFFGPGTRLTVL.

In DNA, the CDR3 is TGTGCCAGCAGCTTGGCTGTTGAAGCTTTCTTT. This codes for CASSLAVEAFF. V gene TRBV5-6 combines with J gene TRBJ1-1; D is undetermined. The germline gives CDR1 SGHDT, CDR2 YYEEEE. The CDR3 spans 11 residues. V was shortened by 0 bases and J by 7 bases, with 4 bases between the two germline ends.

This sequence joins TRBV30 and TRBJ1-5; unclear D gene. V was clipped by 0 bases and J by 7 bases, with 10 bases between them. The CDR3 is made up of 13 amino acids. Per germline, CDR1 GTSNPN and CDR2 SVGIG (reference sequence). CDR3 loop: CAWSVQGTQPQHF. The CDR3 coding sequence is TGTGCCTGGAGTGTACAAGGCACCCAGCCCCAGCATTTT.

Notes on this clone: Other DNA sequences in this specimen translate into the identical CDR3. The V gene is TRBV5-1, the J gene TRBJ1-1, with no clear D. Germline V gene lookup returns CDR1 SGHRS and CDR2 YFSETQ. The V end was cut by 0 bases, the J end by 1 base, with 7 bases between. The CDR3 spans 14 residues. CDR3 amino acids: CASSLGSGNTEAFF. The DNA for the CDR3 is TGCGCCAGCAGCTTGGGATCAGGGAACACTGAAGCTTTCTTT.

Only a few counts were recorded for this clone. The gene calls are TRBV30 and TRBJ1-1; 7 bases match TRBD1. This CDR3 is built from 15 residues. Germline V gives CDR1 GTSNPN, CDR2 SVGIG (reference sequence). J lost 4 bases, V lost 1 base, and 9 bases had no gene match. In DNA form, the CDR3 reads TGTGCCTGGAGTGCCCTGACAGGGTCGGGCACTGAAGCTTTCTTT. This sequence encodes CAWSALTGSGTEAFF.

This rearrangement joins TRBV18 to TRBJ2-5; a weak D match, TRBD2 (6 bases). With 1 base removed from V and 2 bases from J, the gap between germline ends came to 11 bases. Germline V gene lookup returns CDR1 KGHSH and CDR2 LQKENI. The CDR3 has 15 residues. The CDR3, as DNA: TGTGCCAGCTCACCACGACGCGGGGCACAAGAGACCCAGTACTTC. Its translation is CASSPRRGAQETQYF. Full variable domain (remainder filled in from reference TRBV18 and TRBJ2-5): NAGVMQNPRHLVRRRGQEARLRCSPMKGHSHVYWYRQLPEEGLKFMVYLQKENIIDESGMPKERFSAEFPKEGPSILRIQQVVRGDSAAYFCASSPRRGAQETQYFGPGTRLLVL.

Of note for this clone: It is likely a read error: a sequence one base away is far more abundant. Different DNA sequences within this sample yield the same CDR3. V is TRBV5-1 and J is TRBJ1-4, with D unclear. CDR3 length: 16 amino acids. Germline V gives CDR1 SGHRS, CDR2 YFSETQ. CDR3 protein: CASSLTGTATNEKLFF. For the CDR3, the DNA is TGCGCCAGCAGCTTGACGGGAACTGCAACTAACGAAAAACTGTTTTTT.

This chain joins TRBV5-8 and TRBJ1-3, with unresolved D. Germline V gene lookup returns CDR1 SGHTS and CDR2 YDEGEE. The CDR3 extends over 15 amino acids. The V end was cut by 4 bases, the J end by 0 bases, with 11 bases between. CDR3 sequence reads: CASSKTQISGNTIYF. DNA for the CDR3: TGTGCCAGCAGCAAAACCCAAATCTCTGGAAACACCATATATTTT.

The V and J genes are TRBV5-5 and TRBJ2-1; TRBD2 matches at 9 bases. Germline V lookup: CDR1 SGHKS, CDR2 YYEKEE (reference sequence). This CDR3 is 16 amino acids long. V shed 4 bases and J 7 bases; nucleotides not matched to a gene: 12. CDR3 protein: CASSVAVGSGRNEQFF. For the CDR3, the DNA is TGTGCCAGCAGCGTGGCTGTGGGTAGCGGGAGAAATGAGCAGTTCTTC. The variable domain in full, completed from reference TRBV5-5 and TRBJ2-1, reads DAGVTQSPTHLIKTRGQQVTLRCSPISGHKSVSWYQQVLGQGPQFIFQYYEKEERGRGNFPDRFSARQFPNYSSELNVNALLLGDSALYLCASSVAVGSGRNEQFFGPGTRLTVL.

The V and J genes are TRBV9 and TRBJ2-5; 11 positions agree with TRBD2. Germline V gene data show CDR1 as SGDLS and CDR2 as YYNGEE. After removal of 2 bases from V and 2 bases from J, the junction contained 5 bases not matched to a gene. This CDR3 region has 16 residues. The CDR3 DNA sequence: TGTGCCAGCAGCGTGGGTGGGACTAGCGGACAAGAGACCCAGTACTTC. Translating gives CASSVGGTSGQETQYF.

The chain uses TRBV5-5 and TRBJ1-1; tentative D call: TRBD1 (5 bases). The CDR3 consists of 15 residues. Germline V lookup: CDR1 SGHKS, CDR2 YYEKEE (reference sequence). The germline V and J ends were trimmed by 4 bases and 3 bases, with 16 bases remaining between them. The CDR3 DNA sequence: TGTGCCAGCAGCCGTTCCGGGGCCAAGGACACTGAAGCTTTCTTT. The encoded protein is CASSRSGAKDTEAFF.

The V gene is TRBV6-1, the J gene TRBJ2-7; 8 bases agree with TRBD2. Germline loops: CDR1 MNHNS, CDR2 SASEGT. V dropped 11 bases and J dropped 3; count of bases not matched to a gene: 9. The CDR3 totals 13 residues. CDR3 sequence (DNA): TGTGCCCATGGGAGCGGGGGATTCTACGAGCAGTACTTC. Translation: CAHGSGGFYEQYF.

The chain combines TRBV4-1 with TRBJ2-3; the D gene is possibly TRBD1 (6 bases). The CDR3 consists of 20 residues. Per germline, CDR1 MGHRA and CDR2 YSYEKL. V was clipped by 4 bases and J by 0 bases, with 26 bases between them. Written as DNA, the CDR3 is TGCGCCAGCAGCCTCCGGGGTCCAGGGGTGGGGTCATCCAGCACAGATACGCAGTATTTT. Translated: CASSLRGPGVGSSSTDTQYF.

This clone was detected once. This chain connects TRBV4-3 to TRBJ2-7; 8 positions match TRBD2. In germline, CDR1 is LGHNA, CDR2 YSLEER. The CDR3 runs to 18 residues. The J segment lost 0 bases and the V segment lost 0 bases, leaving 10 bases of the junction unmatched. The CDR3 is CASSQDRLTSGYSYEQYF. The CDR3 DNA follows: TGCGCCAGCAGCCAAGATAGGCTCACTAGCGGATACTCCTACGAGCAGTACTTC.

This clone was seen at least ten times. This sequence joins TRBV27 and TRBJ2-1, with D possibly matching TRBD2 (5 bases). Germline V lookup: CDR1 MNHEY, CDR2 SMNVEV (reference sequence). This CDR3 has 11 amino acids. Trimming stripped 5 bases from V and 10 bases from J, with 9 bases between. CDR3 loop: CASSKSGEQFF. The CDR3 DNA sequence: TGTGCCAGCAGTAAATCGGGGGAGCAGTTCTTC.

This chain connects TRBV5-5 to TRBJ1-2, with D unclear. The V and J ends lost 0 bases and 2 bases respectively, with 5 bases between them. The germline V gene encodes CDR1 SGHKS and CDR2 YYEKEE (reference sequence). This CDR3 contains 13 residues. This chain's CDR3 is CASSLGQNYGYTF. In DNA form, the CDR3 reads TGTGCCAGCAGCTTGGGGCAGAACTATGGCTACACCTTC.

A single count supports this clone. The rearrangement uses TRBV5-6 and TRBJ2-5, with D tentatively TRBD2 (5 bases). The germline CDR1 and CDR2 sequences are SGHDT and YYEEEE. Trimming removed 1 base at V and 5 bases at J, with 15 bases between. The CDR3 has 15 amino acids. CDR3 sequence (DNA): TGTGCCAGCAGCTTGCCTACTAGGCCCAGGGAGACCCAGTACTTC. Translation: CASSLPTRPRETQYF.

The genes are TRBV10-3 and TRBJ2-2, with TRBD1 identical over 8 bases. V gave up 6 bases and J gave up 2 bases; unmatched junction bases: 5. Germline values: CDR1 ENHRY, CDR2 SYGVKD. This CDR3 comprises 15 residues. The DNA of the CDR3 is TGTGCCATCAGCCAGGACAGGGTTAACACCGGGGAGCTGTTTTTT. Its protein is CAISQDRVNTGELFF.

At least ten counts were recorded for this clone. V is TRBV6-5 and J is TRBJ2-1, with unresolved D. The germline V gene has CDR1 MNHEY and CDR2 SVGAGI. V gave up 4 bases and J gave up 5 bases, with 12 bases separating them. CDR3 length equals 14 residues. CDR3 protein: CASSSLGSHNEQFF. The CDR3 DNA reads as TGTGCCAGCAGTTCGCTCGGGTCTCACAATGAGCAGTTCTTC.

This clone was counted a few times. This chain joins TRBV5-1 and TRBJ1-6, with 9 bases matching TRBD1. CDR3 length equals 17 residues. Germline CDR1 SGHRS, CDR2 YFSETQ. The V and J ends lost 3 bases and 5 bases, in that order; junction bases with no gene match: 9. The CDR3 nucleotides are TGCGCCAGCAGCTCAACCGGGACAGGGTTTAATAATTCACCCCTCCACTTT. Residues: CASSSTGTGFNNSPLHF.